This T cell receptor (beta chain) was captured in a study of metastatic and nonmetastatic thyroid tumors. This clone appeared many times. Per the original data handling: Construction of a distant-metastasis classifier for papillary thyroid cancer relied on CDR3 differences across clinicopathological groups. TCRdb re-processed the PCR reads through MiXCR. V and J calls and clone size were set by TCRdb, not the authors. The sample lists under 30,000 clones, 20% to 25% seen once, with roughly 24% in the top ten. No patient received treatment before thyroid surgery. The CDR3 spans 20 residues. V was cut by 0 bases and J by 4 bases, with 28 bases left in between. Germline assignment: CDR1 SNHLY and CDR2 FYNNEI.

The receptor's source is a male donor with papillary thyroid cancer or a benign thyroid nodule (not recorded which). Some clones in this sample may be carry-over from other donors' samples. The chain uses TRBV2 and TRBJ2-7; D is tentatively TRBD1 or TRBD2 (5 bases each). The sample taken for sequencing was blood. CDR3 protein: CASSEARGAGPGEPWYEQYF. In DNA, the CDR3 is TGTGCCAGCAGTGAAGCGAGAGGGGCCGGCCCCGGGGAGCCGTGGTACGAGCAGTACTTC. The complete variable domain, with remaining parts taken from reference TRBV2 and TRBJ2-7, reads EPEVTQTPSHQVTQMGQEVILRCVPISNHLYFYWYRQILGQKVEFLVSFYNNEISEKSEIFDDQFSVERPDGSNFTLKIRSTKLEDSAMYFCASSEARGAGPGEPWYEQYFGPGTRLTVT.